The 23 T cell receptor beta chains reported below all come from one sample, sequenced in a study of blood T cell repertoires in COVID-19. Assay used: immunoSEQ multiplex PCR; TCRdb lists only in-frame clones, some missing. Among 70,000 or so clones listed, 83% were seen once. Sequencing was performed on peripheral blood. These receptors were obtained from an older woman with acute or convalescent COVID-19.

V is TRBV7-3 and J is TRBJ2-1; 7 nucleotides align to TRBD2. The CDR3 is 13 residues long. Germline V gene data show CDR1 as SGHTA and CDR2 as FQGTGA. Trimming took 4 bases from V and 9 from J; bases not matched to a gene: 6. CDR3 amino acids: CASSSGTNSEQFF. The DNA for the CDR3 is TGTGCCAGCAGCTCAGGGACTAATTCTGAGCAGTTCTTC.

The V gene is TRBV14, the J gene TRBJ1-1; a possible D gene is TRBD1 (6 bases). This CDR3 contains 14 residues. The germline V and J ends were trimmed by 1 base and 8 bases, with 14 bases remaining between them. CDR1 and CDR2 (germline): SGHDN, FVKESK. This chain's CDR3 is CASSQAGTFPEAFF. The CDR3 region has the DNA TGTGCCAGCAGCCAAGCCGGGACATTCCCCGAAGCTTTCTTT.

The chain carries TRBV18 and TRBJ2-5, with 11 bases lining up with TRBD2. The CDR3 runs 16 residues. From germline, CDR1 is KGHSH and CDR2 LQKENI. Germline trimming cut 3 bases from V and 1 base from J; bases unmatched to any gene: 4. The CDR3 reads CASSPRLAGGQETQYF. CDR3 in DNA: TGTGCCAGCTCACCGCGTCTAGCGGGGGGCCAAGAGACCCAGTACTTC.

This chain connects TRBV6-5 to TRBJ1-4; D gene uncertain. The CDR3 has 16 residues. Per germline, CDR1 MNHEY and CDR2 SVGAGI. The V end lost 2 bases, the J end lost 0 bases, and 10 bases lay between the germline ends. In DNA form, the CDR3 reads TGTGCCAGCAGTTACGGCGTCGGGGCAACTAATGAAAAACTGTTTTTT. Translating it yields CASSYGVGATNEKLFF.

This clone was picked up a small number of times. Written as DNA, the CDR3 is TGTGCCAGCTCACCGAAAGCGTACACCGGGGAGCTGTTTTTT. It is translated as CASSPKAYTGELFF. J is TRBJ2-2 and V is TRBV18, with D unclear. Germline-derived CDR1 and CDR2 are KGHSH and LQKENI. The CDR3 contains 14 residues. V was clipped by 3 bases and J by 3 bases, with 8 bases between them.

The V and J genes are TRBV5-1 and TRBJ2-3; 8 bases fit TRBD2. CDR3 length equals 15 residues. Per the germline V gene, CDR1 is SGHRS and CDR2 is YFSETQ. Losses at the gene ends were 4 bases for V and 1 base for J; bases not matched to a gene: 5. CDR3 region: CASSRSGAGTDTQYF. The CDR3 bases are TGCGCCAGCAGCCGTAGCGGGGCGGGCACAGATACGCAGTATTTT.

The CDR3 bases are TGTGCCACCAGTGATCCCCCGGGACAGGGGGCCGGGGATACGCAGTATTTT. As protein: CATSDPPGQGAGDTQYF. The chain combines TRBV24-1 with TRBJ2-3, with 12 bases aligning to TRBD1. The CDR3 length is 17 residues. Germline V gene lookup returns CDR1 KGHDR and CDR2 SFDVKD. V lost 3 bases and J lost 6; bases outside the gene matches: 9.

The V gene is TRBV6-6, the J gene TRBJ1-3; a possible D gene is TRBD1 (6 bases). CDR3 length equals 15 residues. Germline V gene data show CDR1 as MNHNY and CDR2 as SVGAGI (reference sequence). Trimming cost V 5 bases and J 1 base, with 12 bases left between them. The CDR3 sequence: CASSRLTGSGNTIYF. The CDR3 DNA sequence: TGTGCCAGCAGTCGGCTCACAGGGTCTGGAAACACCATATATTTT.

The genes are TRBV5-1 and TRBJ2-7, with D perhaps TRBD2 (5 bases). There are 14 residues in the CDR3. V was cut by 5 bases and J by 3 bases, with 15 bases left in between. The germline V gene has CDR1 SGHRS and CDR2 YFSETQ. The DNA of the CDR3 is TGCGCCAGCAGGCCCGGGATGGCGAACTACGAGCAGTACTTC. This sequence encodes CASRPGMANYEQYF.

The chain is built from TRBV23-1 and TRBJ1-1; unclear D gene. TRBV23-1 is reported as an ORF; its role is uncertain. CDR3 length equals 9 residues. V was clipped by 8 bases and J by 6 bases, with 4 bases between them. The CDR3 nucleotides read TGCGCCAGCGGGCCTGAAGCTTTCTTT. Protein: CASGPEAFF.

In nucleotides, the CDR3 is TGTGCCAGCAGTTCCCCCGGGACAGGGGTTTACGAGCAGTACTTC. Translation gives CASSSPGTGVYEQYF. This chain connects TRBV28 to TRBJ2-7; 10 nucleotides match TRBD1. V dropped 4 bases and J dropped 4; count of bases not matched to a gene: 7. CDR1 is MDHEN, CDR2 SYDVKM, per germline. There are 15 residues in the CDR3. The variable domain in full, completed from reference TRBV28 and TRBJ2-7, reads DVKVTQSSRYLVKRTGEKVFLECVQDMDHENMFWYRQDPGLGLRLIYFSYDVKMKEKGDIPEGYSVSREKKERFSLILESASTNQTSMYLCASSSPGTGVYEQYFGPGTRLTVT.

This clone was seen more than once but under ten times. The J gene is TRBJ1-1, the V gene TRBV19; D call uncertain. CDR1 is LNHDA and CDR2 is SQIVND in the germline V gene (reference sequence). Trimming shortened V by 5 bases and J by 5 bases, and 18 bases separated the two germline ends. There are 15 residues in the CDR3. CDR3: CASSVRHFPGTEAFF. In DNA form, the CDR3 reads TGTGCCAGTAGTGTTCGACACTTCCCGGGGACTGAAGCTTTCTTT.

This chain's CDR3 is CASSMDRGNQPQHF. The DNA of the CDR3 is TGTGCCAGTAGTATGGACAGGGGCAATCAGCCCCAGCATTTT. This chain uses TRBV19 with TRBJ1-5; 8 bases align to TRBD1. The CDR3 runs to 14 residues. V lost 3 bases to trimming and J lost 2 bases; unmatched junction nucleotides: 0. The germline V gene encodes CDR1 LNHDA and CDR2 SQIVND (reference sequence).

This chain uses TRBV18 with TRBJ1-2; possibly TRBD1 for D (6 bases). The CDR3 length is 15 residues. CDR1 is KGHSH, CDR2 LQKENI, per germline. Trimming removed 2 bases from V and 2 bases from J, with 12 bases in between. CDR3 amino acids: CASSPGEGQNYGYTF. The CDR3 bases are TGTGCCAGCTCACCAGGGGAAGGACAGAACTATGGCTACACCTTC.

This chain connects TRBV6-6 to TRBJ1-4; TRBD1 might be the D (6 bases). The V gene's germline CDR1 is MNHNY and CDR2 SVGAGI (reference sequence). V gave up 2 bases and J gave up 1 base, with 8 bases separating them. This CDR3 has 15 amino acids. The CDR3 loop is CASSYGRGTNEKLFF. CDR3 in DNA: TGTGCCAGCAGTTACGGCAGGGGAACTAATGAAAAACTGTTTTTT.

V is TRBV25-1 and J is TRBJ2-5; D is possibly TRBD1 (6 bases). Germline V lookup: CDR1 MGHDK, CDR2 SYGVNS. The CDR3 is 18 amino acids. The V gene lost 5 bases and the J gene lost 0 bases, with 22 bases spanning the gap. CDR3 protein: CASSFRKTGPRYQETQYF. For the CDR3, the DNA is TGTGCCAGCAGTTTCAGAAAAACAGGGCCTAGGTACCAAGAGACCCAGTACTTC.

This sequence joins TRBV5-6 and TRBJ1-5, with a weak D call TRBD1 (6 bases). Trimming pared 4 bases from V and 3 bases from J, leaving 17 bases between. This CDR3 comprises 16 residues. Germline values: CDR1 SGHDT, CDR2 YYEEEE. CDR3 in amino acids: CASSRIRDTNNQPQHF. In DNA form, the CDR3 reads TGTGCCAGCAGCCGCATCCGGGACACTAACAATCAGCCCCAGCATTTT.

This clone came up once. The gene calls are TRBV3-1 (or the pseudogene TRBV3-2) and TRBJ2-3, with 8 positions matching TRBD2. This CDR3 region has 15 residues. Germline CDR1 LGHDT, CDR2 YNNKEL (reference sequence). V was pared by 5 bases and J by 0 bases, with 4 bases of the junction left unmatched. The CDR3 DNA follows: TGTGCCAGCAGCGGCCCGGGGGGGAGCACAGATACGCAGTATTTT. Encoded protein: CASSGPGGSTDTQYF.

V and J are TRBV30 and TRBJ2-2; D is undetermined. Between the trimmed V and J ends, which lost 1 base and 4 bases, there was a span of 16 bases. Germline V gives CDR1 GTSNPN, CDR2 SVGIG (reference sequence). The CDR3 is 16 residues long. CDR3 protein: CAWSAETGVGTGELFF. In DNA, the CDR3 is TGTGCCTGGAGTGCCGAGACTGGTGTCGGCACCGGGGAGCTGTTTTTT.

This clone appeared a single time. The gene calls are TRBV6-5 and TRBJ2-7; TRBD1 might be the D (6 bases). Germline CDR1 is MNHEY and CDR2 is SVGAGI. Trimming cost V 6 bases and J 4 bases, with 10 bases left between them. CDR3 length: 12 residues. CDR3: CASRGRGYEQYF. In DNA, the CDR3 is TGTGCCAGCAGAGGCAGGGGTTACGAGCAGTACTTC.

This clone was counted once. V usage is TRBV5-4 and J usage is TRBJ2-7; TRBD1 matches 11 bases. CDR1 and CDR2 from the germline V gene are SGHNT and YYREEE (reference sequence). V lost 3 bases to trimming and J lost 2 bases; unmatched junction nucleotides: 1. This CDR3 comprises 14 residues. The CDR3 DNA is TGTGCCAGCAGCTGGGACAGGGGGGCCTACGAGCAGTACTTC. Amino acid sequence: CASSWDRGAYEQYF.

V usage is TRBV19 and J usage is TRBJ2-7; 7 bases line up with TRBD1. J lost 7 bases, V lost 6 bases, and 6 bases had no gene match. The germline CDR1 and CDR2 sequences are LNHDA and SQIVND (reference sequence). This CDR3 contains 12 residues. The CDR3 DNA reads TGTGCCAGTAGGACAGGGATGGGGGAGCAGTACTTC. This sequence encodes CASRTGMGEQYF.

CDR3 sequence: CASSQDGTSGGSEQYF. DNA of the CDR3: TGCGCCAGCAGCCAAGATGGAACTAGCGGGGGTTCCGAGCAGTACTTC. This chain joins TRBV4-1 and TRBJ2-7; 11 positions match TRBD2. The CDR3 extends over 16 amino acids. After removal of 0 bases from V and 6 bases from J, the junction contained 7 bases not matched to a gene. Germline CDR1 and CDR2: MGHRA and YSYEKL.